This TCR beta chain was captured by sequencing in a study of tumor-infiltrating lymphocytes in primary liver carcinoma. Study-level background: Maximum tumor diameters ranged from roughly 4.2 to 10 cm, stage T1-T3 N0M0. Findings of the study overall: Tumors had a significantly higher top-250-clone fraction than blood (p = 0.039).

A note on this clonotype: Antigen unknown. The junction does not match germline at one end; this may be a read error.

From about 0.45 ug total RNA, TCR beta cDNA was generated with a primer in the constant region. Sequencing libraries for TCR beta derived from three nested multiplex PCR rounds that used slightly modified ARM-PCR. The opening two PCR rounds, 10 cycles each, paired TRBV1-TRBV30 forward primers with a C-beta reverse primer. TCRdb used MiXCR to reprocess the multiplex PCR reads, holding one entry per CDR3 protein. The data hold about 75,000 distinct CDR3 sequences, with 69% observed a single time. The CDR3 extends over 15 amino acids. The germline CDR1 and CDR2 sequences are MNHNS and SASEGT. Co-extraction yielded RNA and DNA from around 20-30 mg of unsorted bulk tissue. Through surgical resection, the patients' primary liver carcinoma was treated.

V is TRBV6-1 and J is TRBJ2-5, with 10 bases lining up with TRBD2. The sequenced sample was tumor-adjacent normal liver tissue. This clonotype was obtained from a man in his forties with primary liver carcinoma and hepatitis B virus infection. The CDR3 protein is CASSELAGVQETEYF. CDR3 bases: TGTGCCAGCAGTGAACTAGCGGGAGTTCAAGAGACCGAGTACTTC.